What follows are 6 T cell receptor beta chains derived from one specimen sequenced in a study of graft-versus-host responses after intestinal transplantation. Tissue processing of the graft released intraepithelial and lamina propria lymphocytes from it. Assay: immunoSEQ multiplex PCR; the TCRdb copy retains only in-frame clones and omits some. This sample has 9,900 or so clones, with less than 90% found just once. The sample was ileum tissue, taken around 25 months after intestinal transplantation. The receptors stem from a human patient who received an intestinal transplant, so some T cells may come from the graft donor.

CDR3 coding DNA: TGTGCCAGCAGCCACCGGGGCAGCCGTTCTGGAAACACCATATATTTT. This codes for CASSHRGSRSGNTIYF. The J gene is TRBJ1-3, the V gene TRBV11-2; D is possibly TRBD1 (5 bases). The germline gives CDR1 SGHAT, CDR2 FQNNGV. CDR3 length: 16 amino acids. The ends were cut back, 5 bases at V and 1 base at J, with 15 bases in the middle.

This sequence joins TRBV19 and TRBJ1-2; 8 bases fit TRBD1. This CDR3 is 15 amino acids long. J lost 8 bases, V lost 7 bases, and 15 bases had no gene match. The germline V gene encodes CDR1 LNHDA and CDR2 SQIVND (reference sequence). The DNA for the CDR3 is TGTGCCAGTACTGATCCAGGGGGCGCCCCGGAGGGCTACACCTTC. This encodes CASTDPGGAPEGYTF.

The V call is TRBV27, the J call TRBJ2-6; D possibly corresponds to TRBD1 (6 bases). The CDR3 covers 18 residues. Germline loops: CDR1 MNHEY, CDR2 SMNVEV (reference sequence). The ends were cut back, 1 base at V and 0 bases at J, with 13 bases in the middle. CDR3 sequence reads: CASSLYTGIHSGANVLTF. The CDR3 nucleotides read TGTGCCAGCAGTTTATATACAGGGATACACTCTGGGGCCAACGTCCTGACTTTC. Based on the CDR3 plus reference TRBV27 and TRBJ2-6, the full variable domain is EAQVTQNPRYLITVTGKKLTVTCSQNMNHEYMSWYRQDPGLGLRQIYYSMNVEVTDKGDVPEGYKVSRKEKRNFPLILESPSPNQTSLYFCASSLYTGIHSGANVLTFGAGSRLTVL.

The sample holds one count of this clone. The chain is built from TRBV18 and TRBJ1-6; D possibly corresponds to TRBD1 (6 bases). There are 16 residues in the CDR3. The V end lost 0 bases, the J end lost 11 bases, and 17 bases lay between the germline ends. The germline V gene encodes CDR1 KGHSH and CDR2 LQKENI. CDR3 sequence (DNA): TGTGCCAGCTCACCACCGGGAAACAGGGAGTCAGCACCCCTCCACTTT. Residues: CASSPPGNRESAPLHF. The full variable domain, with the rest looked up from reference TRBV18 and TRBJ1-6, is NAGVMQNPRHLVRRRGQEARLRCSPMKGHSHVYWYRQLPEEGLKFMVYLQKENIIDESGMPKERFSAEFPKEGPSILRIQQVVRGDSAAYFCASSPPGNRESAPLHFGNGTRLTVT.

This clone has only a few counts. CDR3 in amino acids: CASSPPGPYNEQFF. As DNA, the CDR3 is TGTGCCAGCAGCCCCCCGGGGCCGTACAATGAGCAGTTCTTC. The chain uses TRBV5-4 and TRBJ2-1; D assignment may be TRBD1 or TRBD2 (5 bases each). This CDR3 contains 14 residues. Between the trimmed V and J ends, which lost 4 bases and 4 bases, there was a span of 12 bases. Germline values: CDR1 SGHNT, CDR2 YYREEE (reference sequence).

The rearrangement joins TRBV7-6 to TRBJ2-2, with 12 bases fitting TRBD2. Losses at the gene ends were 4 bases for V and 6 bases for J; bases not matched to a gene: 6. The CDR3 has 16 residues. CDR1 SGHVS and CDR2 FNYEAQ come from the germline V gene. CDR3 protein: CASSYSTSGGSGELFF. Written as DNA, the CDR3 is TGTGCCAGCAGCTACTCGACTAGCGGGGGTTCCGGGGAGCTGTTTTTT.